This T cell receptor (beta chain) was sequenced during a study of blood T cells in healthy people across ages. Germline V gene sequence: CDR1 SGHTA, CDR2 FQGNSA. CDR3 size: 15 residues. Study results and caveats: With donor CMV status unknown, expanded clonotype changes were possibly confounded.

On this clonotype: Antigen specificity is unknown. This clone may be a read error of a much larger clone one base away.

A second PCR, run for roughly 7 to 11 cycles, used a sample-barcoded 5' primer plus a J-beta primer mix. From the 5' RACE reads, TCRdb called clonotypes with MiXCR, one entry per CDR3 protein. The repertoire holds hundreds of thousands of distinct CDR3 sequences, with 25% to 30% as singletons. This TCR derives from a woman at least 80 years old in good health. V gene TRBV7-2 combines with J gene TRBJ2-4; 7 bases align to TRBD1. The J call is uncertain, as TRBJ2-7 better fits the DNA end. Sequenced material: blood. The CDR3 is CASSSTGTVSYEQYF. In DNA form, the CDR3 reads TGTGCCAGCAGCTCGACCGGGACAGTTTCCTACGAGCAGTACTTC.